A single sample is the source of the 15 T cell receptor beta chains below, sequenced in a study of blood T cell repertoires in COVID-19. Clones were sequenced by immunoSEQ multiplex PCR, and TCRdb holds only the in-frame ones, with some missing. The sample has 150,000 to 200,000 clones; roughly nine tenths are singletons. The source material was peripheral blood. The receptors were sampled from a man aged 65 to 85 with active or convalescent COVID-19.

The chain links TRBV6-5 to TRBJ2-2; 7 bases are shared with TRBD2. The trim removed 3 bases at V and 7 bases at J, leaving 5 bases unmatched. The CDR3 sequence is 14 residues long. Germline CDR1 is MNHEY and CDR2 is SVGAGI. The CDR3 protein is CASSYGLGFGELFF. The CDR3 DNA sequence: TGTGCCAGCAGTTATGGACTAGGGTTCGGGGAGCTGTTTTTT.

J is TRBJ1-5 and V is TRBV5-8; D perhaps matches TRBD1 (6 bases). CDR1 is SGHTS and CDR2 is YDEGEE in the germline V gene. The length of the CDR3 is 15 residues. V lost 4 bases, J lost 2 bases, and 13 bases lay in between. CDR3 sequence (DNA): TGTGCCAGCAGCCCCCGAACAGGGCGCAATCAGCCCCAGCATTTT. As protein: CASSPRTGRNQPQHF.

V gene TRBV6-6 combines with J gene TRBJ1-6, with a tentative D call TRBD1 (6 bases). The CDR3 is made up of 15 amino acids. V shed 6 bases and J shed 5 bases, with 14 bases lying between them. Germline V CDR1 and CDR2: MNHNY, SVGAGI (reference sequence). The CDR3 spells CASRTTGSDNSPLHF. Written as DNA, the CDR3 is TGTGCCAGCAGGACCACAGGGTCAGATAATTCACCCCTCCACTTT.

V usage is TRBV29-1 and J usage is TRBJ1-2; 7 bases are a match to TRBD1. The CDR3 spans 13 residues. With V trimmed by 3 bases and J by 7 bases, 8 bases remained unmatched. Germline V CDR1 and CDR2: SQVTM, ANQGSEA. CDR3 sequence: CSVDHRGWGGYTF. CDR3 DNA sequence: TGCAGCGTTGATCACAGGGGCTGGGGTGGCTACACCTTC.

The chain carries TRBV27 and TRBJ2-1; 7 bases are a match to TRBD2. Per germline, CDR1 MNHEY and CDR2 SMNVEV (reference sequence). The CDR3 contains 15 residues. V lost 5 bases, J lost 2 bases, and 6 bases stayed unmatched. The CDR3: CASSVAGGAYNEQFF. CDR3 bases: TGTGCCAGCAGTGTAGCGGGTGGTGCCTACAATGAGCAGTTCTTC.

J is TRBJ1-5 and V is TRBV7-8; D unclear. With 1 base removed from V and 4 bases from J, the gap between germline ends came to 5 bases. This CDR3 contains 13 residues. The germline V gene encodes CDR1 SGHVS and CDR2 FQNEAQ. The CDR3 is CASSLGRNQPQHF. The CDR3 region has the DNA TGTGCCAGCAGCTTAGGTCGGAATCAGCCCCAGCATTTT. Together with reference TRBV7-8 and TRBJ1-5, the CDR3 gives the full variable domain: GAGVSQSPRYKVAKRGQDVALRCDPISGHVSLFWYQQALGQGPEFLTYFQNEAQLDKSGLPSDRFFAERPEGSVSTLKIQRTQQEDSAVYLCASSLGRNQPQHFGDGTRLSIL.

About this clone itself: The junction differs from germline at one of its ends, possibly a read error. Different DNA sequences within this sample yield the same CDR3. The chain uses TRBV30 and TRBJ2-2, with 7 positions matching TRBD2. Germline V CDR1 and CDR2: GTSNPN, SVGIG (reference sequence). The CDR3 runs to 12 residues. The CDR3 protein is CAWSGISGELFF. Here the CDR3 DNA reads TGCGCCTGGAGCGGGATTTCCGGGGAGCTGTTTTTT. Together with reference TRBV30 and TRBJ2-2, the CDR3 gives the full variable domain: SQTIHQWPATLVQPVGSPLSLECTVEGTSNPNLYWYRQAAGRGLQLLFYSVGIGQISSEVPQNLSASRPQDRQFILSSKKLLLSDSGFYLCAWSGISGELFFGEGSRLTVL.

This rearrangement joins TRBV3-1 (or the pseudogene TRBV3-2) to TRBJ2-1; D gene uncertain. The CDR3 spans 14 residues. Germline-derived CDR1 and CDR2 are LGHDT and YNNKEL (reference sequence). V was clipped by 0 bases and J by 7 bases, with 10 bases between them. CDR3 nucleotide sequence: TGTGCCAGCAGCCAAGATTGGGCAACAAATGAGCAGTTCTTC. This translates into CASSQDWATNEQFF.

The chain is built from TRBV14 and TRBJ2-1; 11 nucleotides match TRBD2. Germline lookup yields CDR1 SGHDN and CDR2 FVKESK. The CDR3 runs 15 residues. V trimming: 4 bases; J trimming: 9 bases; junction bases outside the gene matches: 8. The CDR3 sequence is CASSPLAGGWGEQFF. CDR3 nucleotides: TGTGCCAGCAGCCCGCTAGCGGGAGGTTGGGGTGAGCAGTTCTTC.

This clone has more than one count but fewer than ten. This chain's CDR3 is CASKGSGSDEQFF. The CDR3 DNA is TGCGCCAGCAAGGGTAGCGGGAGCGATGAGCAGTTCTTC. This rearrangement joins TRBV10-2 to TRBJ2-1, with 9 bases aligning to TRBD2. Trimming took 7 bases from V and 8 from J; bases not matched to a gene: 6. The CDR3 spans 13 residues. CDR1 and CDR2 (germline): WSHSY, SAAADI.

The chain is built from TRBV18 and TRBJ1-2; 7 bases are shared with TRBD1. Losses at the gene ends were 3 bases for V and 3 bases for J; bases not matched to a gene: 10. The CDR3 is 16 residues long. The germline gives CDR1 KGHSH, CDR2 LQKENI. The CDR3 nucleotides read TGTGCCAGCTCACCCCTTGGAGGGGGCAATGACTATGGCTACACCTTC. It specifies CASSPLGGGNDYGYTF.

This clone was seen a single time. The chain has TRBV5-6 and TRBJ1-5; D ambiguous. Trimming took off 4 bases at V and 0 bases at J, with 20 bases between the two ends. There are 18 residues in the CDR3. The germline CDR1 and CDR2 sequences are SGHDT and YYEEEE. CDR3 residues: CASSNSVRAGYSNQPQHF. Here the CDR3 DNA reads TGTGCCAGCAGCAATTCGGTCCGAGCGGGGTATAGCAATCAGCCCCAGCATTTT.

The chain carries TRBV6-5 and TRBJ1-3, with D maybe TRBD1 (6 bases). Trimming pared 7 bases from V and 1 base from J, leaving 11 bases between. The V gene's germline CDR1 is MNHEY and CDR2 SVGAGI. The CDR3 length is 14 residues. The CDR3 DNA reads TGTGCCAGCATCGGGGGGGCTTCTGGAAACACCATATATTTT. It yields the protein CASIGGASGNTIYF.

The chain employs TRBV15 and TRBJ1-3; D unclear. The V end lost 0 bases, the J end lost 2 bases, and 11 bases lay between the germline ends. The CDR3 covers 16 residues. Germline-derived CDR1 and CDR2 are LNHNV and YYDKDF (reference sequence). Here the CDR3 DNA reads TGTGCCACCAGCAGAGATATAGCACGGGCTGGAAACACCATATATTTT. Encoded protein: CATSRDIARAGNTIYF.

This clone showed up just once. V and J are TRBV3-1 (or the pseudogene TRBV3-2) and TRBJ2-5; tentatively, D is TRBD2 (6 bases). Deletions cut 0 bases from V and 4 bases from J, with 15 bases between. Germline V gene data show CDR1 as LGHDT and CDR2 as YNNKEL (reference sequence). This CDR3 has 16 amino acids. CDR3 sequence: CASSQEVPRGGETQYF. The CDR3 bases are TGTGCCAGCAGCCAAGAGGTACCGAGGGGAGGAGAGACCCAGTACTTC.